This T cell receptor (beta chain) was found in a study of blood T cell repertoires in COVID-19. Here immunoSEQ multiplex PCR was the method, and the copy in TCRdb shows in-frame clones only, minus some. The table records about 370,000 clones, 85% to 90% of them present only once. Comments on this clone: Other DNA sequences from this sample encode an identical CDR3 as well.

V lost 1 base to trimming and J lost 0 bases, with 13 bases between them. The CDR3 has 16 amino acids. The germline CDR1 and CDR2 sequences are MGHRA and YSYEKL. The sequence was collected from a man aged 18 to 30 who had recovered from COVID-19. The gene calls are TRBV4-1 and TRBJ2-7, with a possible D match to TRBD1 (5 bases). The specimen was PBMCs or T cells enriched from blood (not recorded which). The CDR3 loop reads CASSQGGAGLSYEQYF. CDR3 nucleotide sequence: TGCGCCAGCAGCCAAGGAGGTGCAGGGCTCTCCTACGAGCAGTACTTC.